The 25 T cell receptor beta chains presented below share a single source sample, sequenced in a study of T cell responses to AZD1222 COVID-19 vaccine. This table comes from immunoSEQ multiplex PCR, and its TCRdb copy is limited to in-frame clones, with some not included. The sample holds 25,000 to 35,000 clones; 75% to 90% are singletons and the top ten take 1.3%. The source material was peripheral blood, sampled on day 0 of AZD1222 vaccination. These receptors were collected from an adult in good health.

The chain couples TRBV14 to TRBJ1-5; TRBD1 is a possible D gene (5 bases). This CDR3 has 13 residues. Germline CDR1 and CDR2: SGHDN and FVKESK. V shed 1 base and J shed 6 bases, with 7 bases lying between them. The CDR3 sequence is CASSQGDGQPQHF. The CDR3 DNA follows: TGTGCCAGCAGCCAAGGGGACGGTCAGCCCCAGCATTTT. The full variable domain, its missing parts supplied by reference TRBV14 and TRBJ1-5, is EAGVTQFPSHSVIEKGQTVTLRCDPISGHDNLYWYRRVMGKEIKFLLHFVKESKQDESGMPNNRFLAERTGGTYSTLKVQPAELEDSGVYFCASSQGDGQPQHFGDGTRLSIL.

The chain recombines TRBV2 with TRBJ2-7; 10 bases line up with TRBD1. This CDR3 region has 16 residues. The germline V gene encodes CDR1 SNHLY and CDR2 FYNNEI. The trim removed 4 bases at V and 7 bases at J, leaving 13 bases unmatched. Here the CDR3 DNA reads TGTGCCAGCAGTGTGGGACTGGGACAGGGGACAAGGGAGCAGTACTTC. Translated, it gives CASSVGLGQGTREQYF.

A word on this clone: At one end the junction does not follow the germline gene, possibly because of a read error. As DNA, the CDR3 is TGTGCTAGCAGCTTTAGCGGGCCGAGCTCCTACAATGAGCAGTTCTTC. The encoded protein is CASSFSGPSSYNEQFF. The chain joins TRBV7-7 to TRBJ2-1; 7 nucleotides line up with TRBD2. The length of the CDR3 is 16 residues. CDR1 SSHAT and CDR2 FNYEAQ come from the germline V gene (reference sequence).

The J gene is TRBJ1-6, the V gene TRBV2, with 7 bases fitting TRBD1. The CDR3 has 14 amino acids. Germline lookup yields CDR1 SNHLY and CDR2 FYNNEI. V dropped 6 bases and J dropped 6; count of bases not matched to a gene: 5. The CDR3: CASRGDSINSPLHF. Written as DNA, the CDR3 is TGTGCCAGCAGGGGGGACAGCATTAATTCACCCCTCCACTTT.

This clone was seen just once. The chain has TRBV12-3 or TRBV12-4 and TRBJ1-1, with TRBD1 as a possible D gene (5 bases). V was trimmed by 6 bases and J by 10 bases, leaving 15 bases between them. CDR3 size: 12 residues. Here the CDR3 reads CASRGLREAAFF. The CDR3 DNA reads as TGTGCCAGCAGGGGACTCAGGGAGGCAGCTTTCTTT.

J is TRBJ1-2 and V is TRBV14; 7 bases map to TRBD1. J gave up 4 bases and V 8 bases, and 7 bases lay outside the gene matches. This CDR3 has 13 amino acids. Germline loops: CDR1 SGHDN, CDR2 FVKESK. The CDR3 region has the DNA TGTGCCAGCCCCAGGGGGACTCCCTATGGCTACACCTTC. This gives the protein CASPRGTPYGYTF.

This clone was recorded once. The V call is TRBV5-1, the J call TRBJ2-3; the match to TRBD2 covers 12 bases. This CDR3 is built from 17 residues. Germline CDR1 SGHRS, CDR2 YFSETQ. Losses at the gene ends were 2 bases for V and 9 bases for J; bases not matched to a gene: 13. In DNA, the CDR3 is TGCGCCAGCAGCTTACGCGCGTTGACTAGCGGGAGTGCAACGCAGTATTTT. Amino acid sequence: CASSLRALTSGSATQYF. Filled out from reference TRBV5-1 and TRBJ2-3, the complete variable domain reads KAGVTQTPRYLIKTRGQQVTLSCSPISGHRSVSWYQQTPGQGLQFLFEYFSETQRNKGNFPGRFSGRQFSNSRSEMNVSTLELGDSALYLCASSLRALTSGSATQYFGPGTRLTVL.

The chain links TRBV7-8 to TRBJ2-1; D may be TRBD1 (7 bases). The CDR3 has 15 residues. V was pared by 5 bases and J by 0 bases, with 11 bases between. CDR1 SGHVS and CDR2 FQNEAQ come from the germline V gene. The CDR3 region is CASSARDSSYNEQFF. In nucleotides, the CDR3 is TGTGCCAGCAGCGCGCGGGACAGCTCCTACAATGAGCAGTTCTTC.

CDR3 region: CASSTTGMNTEAFF. The CDR3 bases are TGTGCCAGTAGTACGACGGGGATGAACACTGAAGCTTTCTTT. The chain couples TRBV19 to TRBJ1-1, with D unresolved. V lost 4 bases, J lost 0 bases, and 9 bases lay in between. The CDR3 totals 14 residues. Germline V gene data show CDR1 as LNHDA and CDR2 as SQIVND (reference sequence).

The genes are TRBV5-1 and TRBJ2-2, with TRBD2 matching over 11 bases. Looked up from germline, CDR1 is SGHRS and CDR2 is YFSETQ. The CDR3 is 16 residues long. V was clipped by 3 bases and J by 5 bases; unmatched bases: 6. CDR3 coding DNA: TGCGCCAGCAGCTACCCGGTAGCGGGAGGGACCGGGGAGCTGTTTTTT. It codes for CASSYPVAGGTGELFF.

The chain employs TRBV27 and TRBJ1-4; no clear D. The CDR3 has 14 residues. Per germline, CDR1 MNHEY and CDR2 SMNVEV (reference sequence). The V end lost 3 bases, the J end lost 3 bases, and 8 bases lay between the germline ends. CDR3 DNA sequence: TGTGCCAGCAGTTTTTCCCAAGCTAATGAAAAACTGTTTTTT. This codes for CASSFSQANEKLFF.

The CDR3 here is CASSDPGQGADQPQHF. The CDR3 bases are TGTGCCAGCAGTGACCCGGGACAGGGGGCGGATCAGCCCCAGCATTTT. The rearrangement joins TRBV6-1 to TRBJ1-5, with 12 nucleotides matching TRBD1. CDR3 length equals 16 residues. Germline values: CDR1 MNHNS, CDR2 SASEGT. The junction had 5 bases not matched to a gene; V was cut back by 3 bases and J by 5 bases.

The rearrangement links TRBV5-5 to TRBJ1-5, with 8 bases lining up with TRBD1. The length of the CDR3 is 14 residues. Losses at the gene ends were 4 bases for V and 5 bases for J; bases not matched to a gene: 5. Germline-derived CDR1 and CDR2 are SGHKS and YYEKEE (reference sequence). The CDR3 here is CASSVGTGYQPQHF. The CDR3 DNA follows: TGTGCCAGCAGCGTAGGGACAGGCTATCAGCCCCAGCATTTT.

The rearrangement links TRBV9 to TRBJ2-2; 7 positions agree with TRBD2. This CDR3 is 19 amino acids long. With V trimmed by 0 bases and J by 0 bases, 11 bases remained unmatched. Germline CDR1 reads SGDLS; CDR2 reads YYNGEE. CDR3 nucleotide sequence: TGTGCCAGCAGCGTAGCTTATGTACGAGGGAGGGCGAACACCGGGGAGCTGTTTTTT. It specifies CASSVAYVRGRANTGELFF.

This sequence joins TRBV2 and TRBJ1-2; no clear D gene. Germline V gene lookup returns CDR1 SNHLY and CDR2 FYNNEI. The CDR3 length is 13 residues. V lost 5 bases and J 0 bases, leaving 7 bases between the germline ends. This CDR3 is CASSPDSNYGYTF. In DNA form, the CDR3 reads TGTGCCAGCAGTCCCGATTCTAACTATGGCTACACCTTC.

The chain uses TRBV11-3 and TRBJ2-6; D unclear. V was pared by 5 bases and J by 0 bases, with 14 bases between. Germline V gene data show CDR1 as SGHNT and CDR2 as YENEEA. The length of the CDR3 is 17 residues. CDR3 DNA: TGTGCCAGCAGCCCCGGACGGCTGATCTCTGGGGCCAACGTCCTGACTTTC. Residues: CASSPGRLISGANVLTF.

The genes are TRBV5-4 and TRBJ2-7; D remains unclear. V was pared by 3 bases and J by 7 bases, with 17 bases between. Germline CDR1 SGHNT, CDR2 YYREEE (reference sequence). The CDR3 loop spans 14 amino acids. The CDR3 is CASSSLRVPGEQYF. The CDR3 DNA reads as TGTGCCAGCAGCTCACTCCGGGTTCCCGGGGAGCAGTACTTC.

The genes are TRBV7-2 and TRBJ1-4; 9 nucleotides line up with TRBD1. The CDR3 is 14 amino acids. The germline V gene has CDR1 SGHTA and CDR2 FQGNSA. V lost 5 bases and J lost 8; bases outside the gene matches: 6. CDR3 bases: TGTGCCAGCAGCCAGGACAGGGGTGGGGAAAAACTGTTTTTT. This encodes CASSQDRGGEKLFF.

The chain recombines TRBV6-5 with TRBJ1-4, with D possibly matching TRBD1 (6 bases). The CDR3 length is 14 residues. Germline-derived CDR1 and CDR2 are MNHEY and SVGAGI. The V end lost 2 bases, the J end lost 5 bases, and 9 bases lay between the germline ends. This CDR3 is CASSYRGRNEKLFF. CDR3 nucleotides: TGTGCCAGCAGTTACAGGGGGAGGAATGAAAAACTGTTTTTT.

The chain carries TRBV7-2 and TRBJ2-7; D is unclear. Germline V gene lookup returns CDR1 SGHTA and CDR2 FQGNSA. The CDR3 loop spans 15 amino acids. The V end lost 5 bases, the J end lost 0 bases, and 14 bases lay between the germline ends. The CDR3, as DNA: TGTGCCAGCAGCATTCGGTCAGCGAGCTCCTACGAGCAGTACTTC. Translation gives CASSIRSASSYEQYF. Variable domain in full (rest from reference TRBV7-2 and TRBJ2-7): GAGVSQSPSNKVTEKGKDVELRCDPISGHTALYWYRQSLGQGLEFLIYFQGNSAPDKSGLPSDRFSAERTGGSVSTLTIQRTQQEDSAVYLCASSIRSASSYEQYFGPGTRLTVT.

The CDR3 region has the DNA TGTGCCAGCAGCCCTCTGGGGCAAGAGACCCAGTACTTC. Translating it yields CASSPLGQETQYF. The rearrangement links TRBV14 to TRBJ2-5; the D is unclear. CDR3 length: 13 residues. CDR1 and CDR2 from the germline V gene are SGHDN and FVKESK. The V gene lost 4 bases and the J gene lost 2 bases, with 8 bases spanning the gap.

The chain has TRBV27 and TRBJ2-1, with D tentatively TRBD2 (5 bases). The V and J ends lost 6 bases and 8 bases respectively, with 23 bases between them. This CDR3 spans 16 amino acids. The germline CDR1 and CDR2 sequences are MNHEY and SMNVEV (reference sequence). The CDR3 DNA is TGTGCCAGCAGCATCGACTGGACTTTTGGGTGGGATGAGCAGTTCTTC. It codes for CASSIDWTFGWDEQFF.

The V call is TRBV18, the J call TRBJ1-3, with D unresolved. From germline, CDR1 is KGHSH and CDR2 LQKENI. CDR3 length: 16 amino acids. V lost 1 base to trimming and J lost 4 bases, with 14 bases between them. The CDR3 region has the DNA TGTGCCAGCTCACCACAGGCGTTACGCCTGGGAAACACCATATATTTT. Amino acid sequence: CASSPQALRLGNTIYF.

The rearrangement joins TRBV19 to TRBJ2-5, with 7 bases fitting TRBD2. V was clipped by 4 bases and J by 4 bases; unmatched bases: 12. Germline CDR1 is LNHDA and CDR2 is SQIVND (reference sequence). CDR3 length: 16 amino acids. The CDR3 reads CASSNPSGWGGETQYF. As DNA, the CDR3 is TGTGCCAGTAGTAATCCGTCCGGGTGGGGGGGAGAGACCCAGTACTTC. Full variable domain (rest looked up from reference TRBV19 and TRBJ2-5): DGGITQSPKYLFRKEGQNVTLSCEQNLNHDAMYWYRQDPGQGLRLIYYSQIVNDFQKGDIAEGYSVSREKKESFPLTVTSAQKNPTAFYLCASSNPSGWGGETQYFGPGTRLLVL.

This clone was detected only once. This chain uses TRBV19 with TRBJ2-7, with 9 bases fitting TRBD1. The CDR3 extends over 14 amino acids. From germline, CDR1 is LNHDA and CDR2 SQIVND (reference sequence). Trimming cost V 3 bases and J 2 bases; bases outside gene matches: 2. This CDR3 reads CASSMRDRAYEQYF. CDR3 sequence (DNA): TGTGCCAGTAGTATGCGGGACAGGGCCTACGAGCAGTACTTC.